This T cell receptor (beta chain) derives from a study of PD-1 blockade in classical Hodgkin lymphoma. Study findings and constraints: While CD8+ TCR diversity did not rise significantly by C4D1, CD4+ TCR diversity did.

Using immunoSEQ multiplex PCR, the repertoire was profiled, and TCRdb retains in-frame clones only, with some absent. Of about 50,000 clones listed, 88% were seen once; the top ten hold over 5%. With no exception, relapse followed autologous stem cell transplantation in all patients, and brentuximab vedotin exposure varied. As regards this clone: No antigen is known for it.

This CDR3 is built from 14 residues. Germline V lookup: CDR1 MNHEY, CDR2 SVGAGI. V lost 2 bases, J lost 6 bases, and 5 bases stayed unmatched. The source material was peripheral blood mononuclear cells (PBMCs), sampled before the second cycle of nivolumab. The V and J genes are TRBV6-5 and TRBJ1-2; 8 bases are shared with TRBD1. The receptor was isolated from a human donor with classical Hodgkin lymphoma. The CDR3 loop is CASSYRQGRDGYTF. CDR3 DNA: TGTGCCAGCAGTTACCGACAGGGGCGCGATGGCTACACCTTC.